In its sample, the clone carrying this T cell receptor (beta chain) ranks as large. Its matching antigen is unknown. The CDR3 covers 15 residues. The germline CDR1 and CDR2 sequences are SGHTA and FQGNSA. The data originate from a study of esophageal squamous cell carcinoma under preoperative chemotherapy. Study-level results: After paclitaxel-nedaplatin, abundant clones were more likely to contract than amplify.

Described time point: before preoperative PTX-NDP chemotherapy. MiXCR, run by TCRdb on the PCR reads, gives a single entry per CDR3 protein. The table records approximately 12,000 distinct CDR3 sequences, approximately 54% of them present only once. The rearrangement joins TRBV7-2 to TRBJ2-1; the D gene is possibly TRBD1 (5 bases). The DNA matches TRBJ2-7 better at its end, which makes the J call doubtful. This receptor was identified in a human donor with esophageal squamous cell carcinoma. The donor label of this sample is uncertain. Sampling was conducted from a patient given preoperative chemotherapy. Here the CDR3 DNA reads TGTGCCAGCAGCTTTGCATACCCGCAGGGCAATGAGCAGTACTTC. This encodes CASSFAYPQGNEQYF.